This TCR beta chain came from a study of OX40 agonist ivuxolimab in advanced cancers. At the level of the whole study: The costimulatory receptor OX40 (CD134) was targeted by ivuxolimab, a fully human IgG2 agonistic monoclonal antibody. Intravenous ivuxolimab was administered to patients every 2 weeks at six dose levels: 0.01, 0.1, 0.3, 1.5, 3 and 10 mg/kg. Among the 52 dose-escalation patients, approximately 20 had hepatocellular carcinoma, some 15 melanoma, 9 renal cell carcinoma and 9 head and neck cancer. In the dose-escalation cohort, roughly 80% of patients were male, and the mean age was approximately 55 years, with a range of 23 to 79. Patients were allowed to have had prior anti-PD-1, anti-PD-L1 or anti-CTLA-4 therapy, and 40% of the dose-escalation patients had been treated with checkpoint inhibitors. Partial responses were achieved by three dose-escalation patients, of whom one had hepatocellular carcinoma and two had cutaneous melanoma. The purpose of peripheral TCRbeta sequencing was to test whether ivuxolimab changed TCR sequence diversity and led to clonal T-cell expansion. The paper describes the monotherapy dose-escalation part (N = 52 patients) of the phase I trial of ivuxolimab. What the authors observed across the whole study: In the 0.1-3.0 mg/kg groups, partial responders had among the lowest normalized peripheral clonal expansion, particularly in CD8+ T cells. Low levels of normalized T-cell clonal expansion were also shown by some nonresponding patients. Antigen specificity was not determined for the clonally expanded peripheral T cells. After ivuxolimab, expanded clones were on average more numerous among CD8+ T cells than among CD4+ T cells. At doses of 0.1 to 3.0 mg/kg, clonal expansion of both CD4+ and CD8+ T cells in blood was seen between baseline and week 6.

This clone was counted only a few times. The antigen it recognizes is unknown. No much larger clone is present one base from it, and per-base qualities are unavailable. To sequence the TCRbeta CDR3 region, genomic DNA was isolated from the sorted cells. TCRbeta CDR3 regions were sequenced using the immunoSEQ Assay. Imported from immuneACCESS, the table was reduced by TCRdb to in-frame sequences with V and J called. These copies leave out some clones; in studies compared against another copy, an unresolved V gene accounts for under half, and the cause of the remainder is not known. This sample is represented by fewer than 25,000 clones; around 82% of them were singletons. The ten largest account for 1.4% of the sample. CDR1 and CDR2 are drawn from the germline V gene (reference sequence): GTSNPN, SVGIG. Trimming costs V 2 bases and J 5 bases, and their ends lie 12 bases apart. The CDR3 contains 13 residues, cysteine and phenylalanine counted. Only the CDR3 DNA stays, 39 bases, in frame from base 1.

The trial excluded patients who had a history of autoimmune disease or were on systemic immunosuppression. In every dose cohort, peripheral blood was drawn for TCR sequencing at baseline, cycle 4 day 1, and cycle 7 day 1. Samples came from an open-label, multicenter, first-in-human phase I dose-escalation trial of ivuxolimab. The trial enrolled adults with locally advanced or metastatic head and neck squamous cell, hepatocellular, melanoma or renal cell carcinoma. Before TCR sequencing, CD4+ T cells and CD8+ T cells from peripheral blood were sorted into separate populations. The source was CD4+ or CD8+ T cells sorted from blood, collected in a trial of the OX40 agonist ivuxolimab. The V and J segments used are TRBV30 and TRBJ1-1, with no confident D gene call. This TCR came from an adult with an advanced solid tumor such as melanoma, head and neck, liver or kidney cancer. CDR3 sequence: CAWSRPTRTEAFF. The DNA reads TGTGCCTGGAGTCGTCCCACGAGGACTGAAGCTTTCTTT.